This T cell receptor (beta chain) emerged from a study of shared clonotypes between healthy human individuals. The assay was carried out at the deep level. The protocol was immunoSEQ multiplex PCR, while the TCRdb copy is restricted to in-frame clones and leaves out a portion. Of approximately 2.1 million clones listed, over 90% were seen once; the top ten hold 0.39%. Study-wide findings and caveats: Roughly 4.6% of naive CD4 clonotypes were common to a handful of donors. Generally, naive subsets (rather than memory subsets) showed larger estimated richness.

Each donor was a Caucasian adult residing in Nashville, Tennessee. Concerning this clone: Its matching antigen is unknown.

The clonotype originates from a young man in good health. Some clones in this sample may be carry-over from other donors' samples. The sequenced sample was naive CD4+ T cells from PBMCs. Subset in this sample: CD45RA+ positively selected.

The CDR3 coding sequence is TGTGCCAGCAGGTCAACTCCCTACGAGCAGTACTTC. Translating it yields CASRSTPYEQYF. The rearrangement joins TRBV2 to TRBJ2-7; D call uncertain. The germline CDR1 and CDR2 sequences are SNHLY and FYNNEI. The V end was cut by 6 bases, the J end by 2 bases, with 8 bases between. This CDR3 comprises 12 residues.